The 26 T cell receptor beta chains reported below all come from one sample, sequenced in a study of siplizumab effects on memory and regulatory T cells. Coculturing was carried out on the mixed lymphocyte reaction cells. It lasted 6 days and was done at 37°C. Assay: immunoSEQ multiplex PCR; the TCRdb copy retains only in-frame clones and omits some. In the table there are approximately 10,000 clones, around 43% of which are singletons. The antigens these receptors bind are not known. The sample taken for sequencing was CFSE-low (dividing) CD8+ T cells sorted from an allogeneic mixed lymphocyte reaction. The receptor set was obtained from a human donor in good health; the cells came from an allogeneic mixed lymphocyte reaction. Some clones in this sample may be carry-over from other donors' samples.

This rearrangement joins TRBV4-1 to TRBJ2-7; 12 positions match TRBD1. The V gene's germline CDR1 is MGHRA and CDR2 YSYEKL. This CDR3 is 19 amino acids long. With V trimmed by 2 bases and J by 3 bases, 14 bases remained unmatched. The CDR3 nucleotides are TGCGCCAGCAGCCAATCTTCCACCGGGACAGGGGGCTCCTTCTACGAGCAGTACTTC. This gives the protein CASSQSSTGTGGSFYEQYF.

This clone was observed a single time. CDR3 loop: CASSPSNWSPRANAYEQYF. The CDR3 DNA reads TGTGCCAGCTCACCATCGAACTGGTCGCCAAGGGCTAATGCCTACGAGCAGTACTTC. The chain joins TRBV18 to TRBJ2-7; D not resolved. CDR1 KGHSH and CDR2 LQKENI come from the germline V gene. The V gene lost 2 bases and the J gene lost 2 bases, with 25 bases spanning the gap. This CDR3 comprises 19 residues.

The V gene is TRBV5-1, the J gene TRBJ2-1; possibly TRBD2 for D (6 bases). The germline CDR1 and CDR2 sequences are SGHRS and YFSETQ. The CDR3 is made up of 15 amino acids. V shed 4 bases and J shed 4 bases, with 15 bases lying between them. CDR3 bases: TGCGCCAGCAGCCCCTCGGAGGGGATTTACAATGAGCAGTTCTTC. Residues: CASSPSEGIYNEQFF. The full variable domain, rest sourced from reference TRBV5-1 and TRBJ2-1, is KAGVTQTPRYLIKTRGQQVTLSCSPISGHRSVSWYQQTPGQGLQFLFEYFSETQRNKGNFPGRFSGRQFSNSRSEMNVSTLELGDSALYLCASSPSEGIYNEQFFGPGTRLTVL.

The gene calls are TRBV4-1 and TRBJ1-2; 7 bases agree with TRBD1. Germline V gene data show CDR1 as MGHRA and CDR2 as YSYEKL. V was clipped by 3 bases and J by 2 bases; unmatched bases: 9. The CDR3 has 16 residues. DNA of the CDR3: TGCGCCAGCAGCCATTCATACAGGGGTTCGAACTATGGCTACACCTTC. Its translation is CASSHSYRGSNYGYTF.

The sample holds one count of this clone. The chain recombines TRBV4-1 with TRBJ1-1, with D perhaps matching TRBD1 (5 bases). Deletions cut 1 base from V and 2 bases from J, with 5 bases between. The CDR3 is 13 residues long. Germline CDR1 is MGHRA and CDR2 is YSYEKL. CDR3 protein: CASSQGGNTEAFF. The CDR3 DNA is TGCGCCAGCAGCCAAGGGGGCAACACTGAAGCTTTCTTT.

This chain uses TRBV28 with TRBJ2-2; D ambiguous. This CDR3 spans 14 amino acids. Germline V gives CDR1 MDHEN, CDR2 SYDVKM. V dropped 6 bases and J dropped 6 bases, with 14 bases sitting between them. DNA for the CDR3: TGTGCCAGCAGCTGGGCCAGTGGCGCCGGGGAGCTGTTTTTT. Residues: CASSWASGAGELFF. The full variable domain, its missing parts supplied by reference TRBV28 and TRBJ2-2, is DVKVTQSSRYLVKRTGEKVFLECVQDMDHENMFWYRQDPGLGLRLIYFSYDVKMKEKGDIPEGYSVSREKKERFSLILESASTNQTSMYLCASSWASGAGELFFGEGSRLTVL.

The rearrangement joins TRBV27 to TRBJ1-6; no clear D gene. V was clipped by 5 bases and J by 11 bases, with 13 bases between them. Germline lookup yields CDR1 MNHEY and CDR2 SMNVEV (reference sequence). This CDR3 is 13 amino acids long. CDR3 region: CASSPYLSTPLHF. The CDR3 nucleotides are TGTGCCAGCAGTCCCTACCTCTCGACACCCCTCCACTTT.

This clone occurred many times. The chain couples TRBV19 to TRBJ1-1; 9 nucleotides agree with TRBD1. The CDR3 loop spans 15 amino acids. V shed 1 base, J shed 4 bases, and the junction held 4 bases outside the gene matches. Germline V gene sequence: CDR1 LNHDA, CDR2 SQIVND (reference sequence). DNA of the CDR3: TGTGCCAGTAGTATAGGGAGGACAGGGGTCACTGAAGCTTTCTTT. Amino acids: CASSIGRTGVTEAFF.

This clone has only a few counts. V usage is TRBV19 and J usage is TRBJ2-1; unclear D gene. CDR1 is LNHDA and CDR2 is SQIVND in the germline V gene (reference sequence). The CDR3 is 12 amino acids. The ends were cut back, 3 bases at V and 8 bases at J, with 8 bases in the middle. The CDR3 DNA sequence: TGTGCCAGTAGTATGGGGTGGGATGAGCAGTTCTTC. Protein: CASSMGWDEQFF.

The chain carries TRBV6-9 and TRBJ2-5; D unresolved. The V end was cut by 7 bases, the J end by 0 bases, with 0 bases between. This CDR3 has 10 residues. The germline CDR1 and CDR2 sequences are MNHGY and SVAAGI. CDR3 in amino acids: CASNQETQYF. CDR3 DNA sequence: TGTGCCAGCAACCAAGAGACCCAGTACTTC.

The gene calls are TRBV1 and TRBJ2-7; the table gives TRBD2 as D, unverified against the DNA. TRBV1 represents a pseudogene. The CDR3 length is 14 residues. CDR3: CTSNPGLALYEQYF. DNA for the CDR3: TGCACCAGCAACCCGGGACTAGCGCTATACGAGCAGTACTTC.

By share, this clone ranks as medium-sized. This rearrangement joins TRBV4-1 to TRBJ2-7; the D call may be TRBD1 or TRBD2 (6 bases each). The V gene lost 3 bases and the J gene lost 3 bases, with 15 bases spanning the gap. Germline CDR1 MGHRA, CDR2 YSYEKL. The CDR3 consists of 15 residues. CDR3 amino acids: CASSHPQGGLYEQYF. The CDR3 nucleotides read TGCGCCAGCAGCCACCCTCAAGGGGGACTCTACGAGCAGTACTTC.

The chain couples TRBV7-6 to TRBJ2-7, with D maybe TRBD1 (6 bases). V was clipped by 1 base and J by 3 bases, with 10 bases between them. Per germline, CDR1 SGHVS and CDR2 FNYEAQ. The CDR3 sequence is 14 residues long. The CDR3 DNA follows: TGTGCCAGCAGCTTAGGCAAGGGGGACTACGAGCAGTACTTC. Translated: CASSLGKGDYEQYF.

The rearrangement joins TRBV7-9 to TRBJ1-3; D unresolved. V lost 4 bases to trimming and J lost 0 bases, with 13 bases between them. CDR3 length: 16 amino acids. Germline V gives CDR1 SEHNR, CDR2 FQNEAQ (reference sequence). CDR3 region: CASSSALGVSGNTIYF. In DNA, the CDR3 is TGTGCCAGCAGCTCTGCCCTCGGGGTCTCTGGAAACACCATATATTTT.

In this sample, this clone turned up a few times. The chain has TRBV6-1 and TRBJ2-7, with no clear D. Per germline, CDR1 MNHNS and CDR2 SASEGT. V lost 4 bases and J lost 5, with 15 bases in between. CDR3 size: 14 residues. The CDR3 DNA follows: TGTGCCAGCAGTGCCCAGCCCCGGCCCGACGAGCAGTACTTC. It yields the protein CASSAQPRPDEQYF.

V usage is TRBV19 and J usage is TRBJ2-1, with D unresolved. The germline V gene has CDR1 LNHDA and CDR2 SQIVND (reference sequence). Trimming removed 4 bases from V and 5 bases from J, with 3 bases in between. The CDR3 loop spans 11 amino acids. The CDR3 nucleotides are TGTGCCAGTAGTAGTCACAATGAGCAGTTCTTC. This codes for CASSSHNEQFF.

This clone was detected many times. The chain has TRBV6-5 and TRBJ1-1; the D is unclear. The V gene lost 0 bases and the J gene lost 2 bases, with 7 bases spanning the gap. Germline CDR1 reads MNHEY; CDR2 reads SVGAGI. CDR3 length: 14 amino acids. The CDR3 reads CASSYSEGNTEAFF. CDR3 bases: TGTGCCAGCAGTTACTCGGAAGGTAACACTGAAGCTTTCTTT.

This clone was recorded once. The J gene is TRBJ1-1, the V gene TRBV19, with D possibly TRBD1 on 5 matching bases. The CDR3 is 14 amino acids. V gave up 2 bases and J gave up 1 base, with 8 bases separating them. Germline values: CDR1 LNHDA, CDR2 SQIVND (reference sequence). CDR3 sequence: CASSIIGGNTEAFF. The CDR3, as DNA: TGTGCCAGTAGTATAATCGGGGGGAACACTGAAGCTTTCTTT.

The genes are TRBV7-7 and TRBJ2-5; tentative D call: TRBD2 (6 bases). CDR3 length: 14 residues. From germline, CDR1 is SSHAT and CDR2 FNYEAQ (reference sequence). V shed 5 bases and J shed 4 bases, with 14 bases lying between them. CDR3 sequence reads: CASSTTVEGETQYF. Here the CDR3 DNA reads TGTGCCAGCAGCACGACAGTGGAGGGAGAGACCCAGTACTTC.

This chain uses TRBV27 with TRBJ2-1; 10 bases align to TRBD2. Germline values: CDR1 MNHEY, CDR2 SMNVEV (reference sequence). After removal of 5 bases from V and 0 bases from J, the junction contained 1 base not matched to a gene. This CDR3 region has 15 residues. The CDR3 sequence: CASSTSGNSYNEQFF. The DNA for the CDR3 is TGTGCCAGCAGTACTAGCGGGAACTCCTACAATGAGCAGTTCTTC.

This chain uses TRBV7-6 with TRBJ1-1, with D perhaps matching TRBD1 (5 bases). From germline, CDR1 is SGHVS and CDR2 FNYEAQ. The CDR3 is 14 residues long. V lost 0 bases and J lost 5, with 10 bases in between. The CDR3 coding sequence is TGTGCCAGCAGCTTAGCAGCAGAGGGGACTGAAGCTTTCTTT. This translates into CASSLAAEGTEAFF. Complete variable domain (other parts from reference TRBV7-6 and TRBJ1-1): GAGVSQSPRYKVTKRGQDVALRCDPISGHVSLYWYRQALGQGPEFLTYFNYEAQQDKSGLPNDRFSAERPEGSISTLTIQRTEQRDSAMYRCASSLAAEGTEAFFGQGTRLTVV.

This clone came up a few times. The chain joins TRBV19 to TRBJ1-1; D remains ambiguous. Trimming cost V 5 bases and J 2 bases, with 9 bases left between them. CDR1 LNHDA and CDR2 SQIVND come from the germline V gene (reference sequence). The CDR3 contains 13 residues. In nucleotides, the CDR3 is TGTGCCAGTAGTTTCAGCCTAAACACTGAAGCTTTCTTT. It translates to CASSFSLNTEAFF. The variable domain in full, completed from reference TRBV19 and TRBJ1-1, reads DGGITQSPKYLFRKEGQNVTLSCEQNLNHDAMYWYRQDPGQGLRLIYYSQIVNDFQKGDIAEGYSVSREKKESFPLTVTSAQKNPTAFYLCASSFSLNTEAFFGQGTRLTVV.

The chain recombines TRBV29-1 with TRBJ1-2, with D possibly TRBD1 on 6 matching bases. The CDR3 covers 13 residues. V gave up 0 bases and J gave up 8 bases, with 13 bases separating them. The germline CDR1 and CDR2 sequences are SQVTM and ANQGSEA. The CDR3 sequence is CSVEDGRGYGYTF. For the CDR3, the DNA is TGCAGCGTTGAAGATGGCAGGGGCTACGGCTACACCTTC.

V is TRBV29-1 and J is TRBJ2-2; no firm D call. The CDR3 loop spans 13 amino acids. Trimming took 3 bases from V and 0 from J, leaving 5 bases between them. Germline-derived CDR1 and CDR2 are SQVTM and ANQGSEA. The CDR3 loop is CSVDISNTGELFF. The CDR3 nucleotides read TGCAGCGTTGATATCTCGAACACCGGGGAGCTGTTTTTT.

This chain uses TRBV19 with TRBJ2-7; D possibly corresponds to TRBD2 (7 bases). CDR1 and CDR2 from the germline V gene are LNHDA and SQIVND (reference sequence). V was pared by 6 bases and J by 4 bases, with 16 bases between. The CDR3 consists of 14 residues. The CDR3 DNA follows: TGTGCCAGTAGCCCTGGCGCGGGGGCGTACGAGCAGTACTTC. Protein: CASSPGAGAYEQYF.

V gene TRBV6-1 combines with J gene TRBJ2-7; D is unresolved. CDR3 length: 15 residues. The V gene lost 7 bases and the J gene lost 2 bases, with 18 bases spanning the gap. The germline V gene has CDR1 MNHNS and CDR2 SASEGT. The CDR3 protein is CASTPMWVSAYEQYF. The CDR3 nucleotides are TGTGCCAGCACCCCAATGTGGGTCTCCGCCTACGAGCAGTACTTC.